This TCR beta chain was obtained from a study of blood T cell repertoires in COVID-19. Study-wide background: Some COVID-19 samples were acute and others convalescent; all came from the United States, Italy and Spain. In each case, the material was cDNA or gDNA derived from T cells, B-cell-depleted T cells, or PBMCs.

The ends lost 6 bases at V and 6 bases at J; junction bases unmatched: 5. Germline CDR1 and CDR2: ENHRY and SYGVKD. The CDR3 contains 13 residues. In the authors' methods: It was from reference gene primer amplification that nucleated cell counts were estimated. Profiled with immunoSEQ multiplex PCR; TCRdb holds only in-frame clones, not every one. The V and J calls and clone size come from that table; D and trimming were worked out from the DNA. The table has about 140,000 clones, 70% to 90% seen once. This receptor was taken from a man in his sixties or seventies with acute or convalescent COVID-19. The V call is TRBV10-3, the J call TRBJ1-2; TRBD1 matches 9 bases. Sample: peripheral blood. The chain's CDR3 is CAISETGGHGYTF. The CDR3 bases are TGTGCCATCAGCGAAACAGGGGGCCATGGCTACACCTTC.